This T cell receptor (beta chain) was sequenced for a study of blood T cell repertoires in COVID-19. Seattle patients were enrolled while actively infected and followed longitudinally. Using immunoSEQ multiplex PCR, the repertoire was profiled, and TCRdb retains in-frame clones only, with some absent. This table has 350,000 or so clones, around 87% appearing once. The V gene lost 3 bases and the J gene lost 4 bases, with 16 bases spanning the gap. Per the germline V gene, CDR1 is DFQATT and CDR2 is SNEGSKA (reference sequence). The CDR3 is 14 residues long. Sequenced sample: peripheral blood. The source of this sequence is a woman aged 25-40 years with COVID-19, enrolled during active disease. The gene calls are TRBV20-1 and TRBJ2-7, with TRBD2 as a possible D gene (6 bases). CDR3 in DNA: TGCAGTGCTAGTGCGCGGGATGACGTTTACGAGCAGTACTTC. It codes for CSASARDDVYEQYF.